Shown below are 20 T cell receptor beta chains from a single sample sequenced in a study of early T cells in non-severe SARS-CoV-2 infection. MiXCR, applied by TCRdb to the 5' RACE reads, yields one record per CDR3 protein. This table holds 25,000 to 35,000 distinct CDR3 sequences, about 4.7% found once. The material sequenced was whole blood. These receptors were collected from an adult who was a healthcare worker with PCR-confirmed SARS-CoV-2 infection or an uninfected control (not recorded which).

The sample holds a few counts of this clonotype. The CDR3 DNA follows: TGTGCCAGCAGTAGAGGCCTCAGGGGCTCCTACGAGCAGTACTTC. It encodes CASSRGLRGSYEQYF. This chain links TRBV12-3 or TRBV12-4 with TRBJ2-7, with D perhaps matching TRBD1 (6 bases). The germline V and J ends were trimmed by 5 bases and 0 bases, with 14 bases remaining between them. The CDR3 loop spans 15 amino acids.

The rearrangement uses TRBV2 and TRBJ2-2, with TRBD1 matching over 7 bases. The V segment lost 4 bases and the J segment 7 bases; nucleotides outside the gene matches: 3. The CDR3 sequence is 13 residues long. Germline V gene data show CDR1 as SNHLY and CDR2 as FYNNEI. CDR3 in DNA: TGTGCCAGCAGTGCCCAGGGGGTCGGGGAGCTGTTTTTT. Residues: CASSAQGVGELFF. The full variable domain, its missing parts supplied by reference TRBV2 and TRBJ2-2, is EPEVTQTPSHQVTQMGQEVILRCVPISNHLYFYWYRQILGQKVEFLVSFYNNEISEKSEIFDDQFSVERPDGSNFTLKIRSTKLEDSAMYFCASSAQGVGELFFGEGSRLTVL.

This clonotype was detected a few times. V usage is TRBV6-5 and J usage is TRBJ1-2, with 10 bases fitting TRBD1. The CDR3 extends over 12 amino acids. Trimming removed 8 bases from V and 6 bases from J; junction bases left unmatched: 3. Per germline, CDR1 MNHEY and CDR2 SVGAGI. The CDR3 loop reads CASRDRGHGYTF. The CDR3 DNA follows: TGTGCCAGCCGAGACAGGGGGCATGGCTACACCTTC.

This clonotype was seen many times. The chain recombines TRBV14 with TRBJ1-6; TRBD1 aligns across 8 bases. Germline V gives CDR1 SGHDN, CDR2 FVKESK. The J segment lost 7 bases and the V segment lost 4 bases, leaving 6 bases of the junction unmatched. The CDR3 has 15 residues. The CDR3 sequence is CASSRGTGGNSPLHF. CDR3 DNA: TGTGCCAGCAGCCGCGGGACAGGTGGGAATTCACCCCTCCACTTT.

This clonotype was counted between two and nine times. The V and J genes are TRBV21-1 and TRBJ2-1; the D call in the table, TRBD1, was not verified against the DNA. TRBV21-1 is termed a pseudogene. The CDR3 is 15 amino acids. The CDR3 reads CASSHRDRSYNEQFF. For the CDR3, the DNA is TGTGCCAGCAGCCACCGGGACAGGTCTTACAATGAGCAGTTCTTC.

Many counts were recorded for this clonotype. This sequence joins TRBV7-8 and TRBJ2-2; D gene unclear. Germline assignment: CDR1 SGHVS and CDR2 FQNEAQ. This CDR3 has 15 amino acids. Deletions cut 5 bases from V and 0 bases from J, with 10 bases between. CDR3 amino acids: CASSPTDTNTGELFF. The CDR3 nucleotides are TGTGCCAGCAGCCCGACTGACACGAACACCGGGGAGCTGTTTTTT.

The sample holds many counts of this clonotype. The chain joins TRBV27 to TRBJ2-4; possibly TRBD1 or TRBD2 for D (6 bases each). Germline assignment: CDR1 MNHEY and CDR2 SMNVEV (reference sequence). The CDR3 runs 17 residues. The ends were cut back, 2 bases at V and 2 bases at J, with 16 bases in the middle. The DNA of the CDR3 is TGTGCCAGCAGTTTAGGTGCGTGGGGGGCTTCCAAAAACATTCAGTACTTC. Amino acid sequence: CASSLGAWGASKNIQYF.

V is TRBV20-1 and J is TRBJ1-5; 8 positions match TRBD1. The CDR3 is 18 amino acids. CDR1 is DFQATT, CDR2 SNEGSKA, per germline (reference sequence). The V and J ends lost 0 bases and 3 bases, in that order; junction bases with no gene match: 13. In DNA form, the CDR3 reads TGCAGTGCTAGAGAATCATCCTCTCAGGGGGCGTACAATCAGCCCCAGCATTTT. This sequence encodes CSARESSSQGAYNQPQHF.

This clonotype has only a few counts. This sequence joins TRBV27 and TRBJ2-7; D might be TRBD1 (6 bases). Per germline, CDR1 MNHEY and CDR2 SMNVEV (reference sequence). Deletions cut 5 bases from V and 0 bases from J, with 8 bases between. This CDR3 is built from 13 residues. The CDR3 spells CASSRQASYEQYF. In DNA form, the CDR3 reads TGTGCCAGCAGTAGACAGGCCTCCTACGAGCAGTACTTC.

At least ten counts were recorded for this clonotype. V is TRBV2 and J is TRBJ1-5, with D unresolved. This CDR3 is built from 15 residues. Germline-derived CDR1 and CDR2 are SNHLY and FYNNEI. Trimming removed 4 bases at V and 0 bases at J, with 10 bases between. CDR3 protein: CASSGGRHSNQPQHF. The CDR3 region has the DNA TGTGCCAGCAGTGGCGGTCGACATAGCAATCAGCCCCAGCATTTT.

This clonotype was picked up many times. V gene TRBV28 combines with J gene TRBJ1-5, with 9 bases that match TRBD1. This CDR3 has 14 amino acids. CDR1 and CDR2 (germline): MDHEN, SYDVKM. Germline trimming cut 5 bases from V and 7 bases from J; bases unmatched to any gene: 6. The DNA of the CDR3 is TGTGCCAGCAGTCCCGGACAGGGGTGGCAGCCCCAGCATTTT. Protein sequence: CASSPGQGWQPQHF.

In its sample, this clonotype was seen many times. The chain recombines TRBV30 with TRBJ1-2, with 8 positions matching TRBD1. Losses at the gene ends were 6 bases for V and 8 bases for J; bases not matched to a gene: 5. This CDR3 is built from 11 residues. Germline V lookup: CDR1 GTSNPN, CDR2 SVGIG (reference sequence). This chain's CDR3 is CACQGAGGYTF. The CDR3 bases are TGTGCCTGTCAGGGGGCTGGGGGCTACACCTTC. The full variable domain, rest sourced from reference TRBV30 and TRBJ1-2, is SQTIHQWPATLVQPVGSPLSLECTVEGTSNPNLYWYRQAAGRGLQLLFYSVGIGQISSEVPQNLSASRPQDRQFILSSKKLLLSDSGFYLCACQGAGGYTFGSGTRLTVV.

This clonotype was observed many times. This rearrangement joins TRBV6-5 to TRBJ2-1; 8 bases match TRBD2. Trimming took 1 base from V and 6 from J; bases not matched to a gene: 5. The CDR3 contains 15 residues. Germline V lookup: CDR1 MNHEY, CDR2 SVGAGI. The CDR3 DNA reads TGTGCCAGCAGTTACTTCGGGGGGGCGAGCAATGAGCAGTTCTTC. It encodes CASSYFGGASNEQFF.

The sample holds a few counts of this clonotype. This chain joins TRBV6-1 and TRBJ1-2; no reliable D call. Trimming stripped 4 bases from V and 8 bases from J, with 11 bases between. Germline V gene sequence: CDR1 MNHNS, CDR2 SASEGT. The CDR3 consists of 12 residues. CDR3 in amino acids: CASSGGSMGYTF. DNA of the CDR3: TGTGCCAGCAGTGGGGGATCTATGGGCTACACCTTC.

This clonotype turned up a few times. The gene calls are TRBV6-1 and TRBJ1-4; the match to TRBD1 covers 7 bases. The CDR3 sequence is 14 residues long. Germline values: CDR1 MNHNS, CDR2 SASEGT. J was trimmed by 4 bases and V by 8 bases; bases with no gene match: 7. As DNA, the CDR3 is TGTGCCAGCGGCCGGGACAGACTTAATGAAAAACTGTTTTTT. Translated: CASGRDRLNEKLFF.

This clonotype was counted many times. The chain's CDR3 is CASSERTMSSYNSPLHF. The CDR3 DNA reads TGTGCCAGCAGTGAAAGGACTATGAGCTCCTATAATTCACCCCTCCACTTT. The chain is built from TRBV6-4 and TRBJ1-6; D gene ambiguous. The germline V gene encodes CDR1 MRHNA and CDR2 SNTAGT. Trimming pared 3 bases from V and 0 bases from J, leaving 12 bases between. The CDR3 covers 17 residues.

This clonotype was counted many times. V and J are TRBV29-1 and TRBJ2-7, with TRBD1 matching over 7 bases. Germline V gives CDR1 SQVTM, CDR2 ANQGSEA. After removal of 4 bases from V and 4 bases from J, the junction contained 13 bases not matched to a gene. The CDR3 totals 15 residues. The CDR3 region has the DNA TGCAGCGTTGTGTTAAGGACAGGATCAGGGTACGAGCAGTACTTC. Protein product: CSVVLRTGSGYEQYF.

This clonotype was seen ten or more times. The chain employs TRBV28 and TRBJ2-7; no reliable D call. CDR3 length equals 11 residues. Trimming took off 6 bases at V and 4 bases at J, with 7 bases between the two ends. Germline-derived CDR1 and CDR2 are MDHEN and SYDVKM. CDR3 protein: CASRDHYEQYF. The DNA of the CDR3 is TGTGCCAGCAGGGATCATTACGAGCAGTACTTC.

This clonotype was detected ten times or more. The V call is TRBV15, the J call TRBJ2-1; D gene uncertain. The CDR3 runs 15 residues. Trimming removed 0 bases from V and 6 bases from J, with 12 bases in between. CDR1 and CDR2 (germline): LNHNV, YYDKDF (reference sequence). CDR3 amino acids: CATSRDIEGGNEQFF. CDR3 DNA: TGTGCCACCAGCAGAGATATCGAAGGTGGCAATGAGCAGTTCTTC.

The rearrangement uses TRBV7-9 and TRBJ2-7; no firm D call. The V and J ends lost 5 bases and 7 bases respectively, with 9 bases between them. Germline V CDR1 and CDR2: SEHNR, FQNEAQ (reference sequence). The CDR3 has 11 residues. Written as DNA, the CDR3 is TGTGCCAGCAGCCCTTTAGAGGAGCAGTACTTC. This codes for CASSPLEEQYF.